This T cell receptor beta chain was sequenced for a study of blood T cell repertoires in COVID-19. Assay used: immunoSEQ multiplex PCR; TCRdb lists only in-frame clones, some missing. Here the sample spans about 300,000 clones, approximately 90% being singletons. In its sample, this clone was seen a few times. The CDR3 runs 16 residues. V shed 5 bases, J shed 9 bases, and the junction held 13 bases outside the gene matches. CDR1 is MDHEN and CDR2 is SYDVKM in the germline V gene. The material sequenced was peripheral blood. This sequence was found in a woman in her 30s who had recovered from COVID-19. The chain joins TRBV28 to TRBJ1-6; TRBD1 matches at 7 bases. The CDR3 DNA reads TGTGCCAGCAGTGAACCCCCGCAGGGGGGTAGTTCACCCCTCCACTTT. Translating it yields CASSEPPQGGSSPLHF. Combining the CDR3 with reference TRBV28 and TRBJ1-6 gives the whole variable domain DVKVTQSSRYLVKRTGEKVFLECVQDMDHENMFWYRQDPGLGLRLIYFSYDVKMKEKGDIPEGYSVSREKKERFSLILESASTNQTSMYLCASSEPPQGGSSPLHFGNGTRLTVT.